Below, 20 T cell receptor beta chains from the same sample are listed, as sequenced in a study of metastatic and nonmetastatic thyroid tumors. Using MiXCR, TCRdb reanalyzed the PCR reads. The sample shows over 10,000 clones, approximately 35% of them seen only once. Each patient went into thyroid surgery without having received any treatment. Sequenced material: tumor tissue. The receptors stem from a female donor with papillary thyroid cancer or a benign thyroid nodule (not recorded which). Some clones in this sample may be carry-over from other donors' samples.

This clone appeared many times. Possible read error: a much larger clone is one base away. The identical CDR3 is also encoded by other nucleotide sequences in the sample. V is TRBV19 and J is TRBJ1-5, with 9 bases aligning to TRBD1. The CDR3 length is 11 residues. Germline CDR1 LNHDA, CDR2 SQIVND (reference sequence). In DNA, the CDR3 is TGTGCCACCACATGGGACAGGGATTGGCACTTT. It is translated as CATTWDRDWHF.

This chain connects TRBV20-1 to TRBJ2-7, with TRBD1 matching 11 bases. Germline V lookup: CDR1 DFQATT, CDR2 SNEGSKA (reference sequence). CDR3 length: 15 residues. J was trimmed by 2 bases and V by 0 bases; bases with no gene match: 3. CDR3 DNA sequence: TGCAGTGCTAGAGATGGACAGGGGGCCCCCTACGAGCAGTACTTC. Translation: CSARDGQGAPYEQYF.

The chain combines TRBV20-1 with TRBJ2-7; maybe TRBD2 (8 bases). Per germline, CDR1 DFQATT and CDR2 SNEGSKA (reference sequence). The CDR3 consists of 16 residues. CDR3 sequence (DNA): TGCAGCGTCCTAGCGGGTCCCAGGGGGAGGGGCTACGAGCAGTACTTC. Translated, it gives CSVLAGPRGRGYEQYF.

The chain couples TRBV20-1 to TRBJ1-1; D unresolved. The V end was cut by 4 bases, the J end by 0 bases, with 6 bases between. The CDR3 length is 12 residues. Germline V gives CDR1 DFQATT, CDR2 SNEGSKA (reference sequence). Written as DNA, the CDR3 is TGCAGTGCTATGCCCATGAACACTGAAGCTTTCTTT. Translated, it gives CSAMPMNTEAFF.

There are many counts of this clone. CDR3 residues: CSVELQGSNEKLFF. In DNA, the CDR3 is TGCAGCGTTGAACTACAGGGCTCTAATGAAAAACTGTTTTTT. The rearrangement uses TRBV29-1 and TRBJ1-4; D may be TRBD1 (6 bases). Germline V gene lookup returns CDR1 SQVTM and CDR2 ANQGSEA. Trimming left V 2 bases short and J 3 bases short, with 10 bases between. CDR3 length equals 14 residues.

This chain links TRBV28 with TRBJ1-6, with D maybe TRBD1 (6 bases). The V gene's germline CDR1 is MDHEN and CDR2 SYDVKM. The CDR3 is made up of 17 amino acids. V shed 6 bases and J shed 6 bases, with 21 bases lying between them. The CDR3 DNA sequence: TGTGCCAGCAGCTTTCCCCCCAGGACAGTGGGTAATTCACCCCTCCACTTT. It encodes CASSFPPRTVGNSPLHF.

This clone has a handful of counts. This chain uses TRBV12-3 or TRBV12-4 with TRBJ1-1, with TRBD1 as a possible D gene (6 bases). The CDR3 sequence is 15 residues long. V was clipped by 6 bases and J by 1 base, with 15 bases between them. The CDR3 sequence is CASSALGHPNTEAFF. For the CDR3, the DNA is TGTGCCAGCAGCGCACTGGGACATCCGAACACTGAAGCTTTCTTT.

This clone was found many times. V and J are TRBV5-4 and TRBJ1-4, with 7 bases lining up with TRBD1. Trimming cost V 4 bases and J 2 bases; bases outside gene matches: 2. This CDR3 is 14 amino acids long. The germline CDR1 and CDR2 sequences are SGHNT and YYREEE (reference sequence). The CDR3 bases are TGTGCCAGCAGCCCAGGGGGTACTAATGAAAAACTGTTTTTT. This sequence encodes CASSPGGTNEKLFF.

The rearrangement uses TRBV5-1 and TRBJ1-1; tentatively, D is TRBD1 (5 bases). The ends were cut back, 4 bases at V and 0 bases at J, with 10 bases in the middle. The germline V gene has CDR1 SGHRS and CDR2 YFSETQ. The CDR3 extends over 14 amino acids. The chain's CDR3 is CASSPTVMNTEAFF. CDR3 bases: TGCGCCAGCAGCCCGACAGTAATGAACACTGAAGCTTTCTTT.

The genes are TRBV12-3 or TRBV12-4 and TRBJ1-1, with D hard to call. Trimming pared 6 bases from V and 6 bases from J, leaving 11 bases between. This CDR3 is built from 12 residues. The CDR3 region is CASSTRFSEAFF. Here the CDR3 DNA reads TGTGCCAGCAGCACGCGTTTTTCTGAAGCTTTCTTT.

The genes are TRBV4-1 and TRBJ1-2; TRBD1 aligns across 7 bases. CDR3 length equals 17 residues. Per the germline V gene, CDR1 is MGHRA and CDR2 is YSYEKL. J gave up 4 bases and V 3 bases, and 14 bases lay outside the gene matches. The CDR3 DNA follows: TGCGCCAGCAGCCAGGAAGGGTTCCAACAGGGGATCTATGGCTACACCTTC. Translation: CASSQEGFQQGIYGYTF.

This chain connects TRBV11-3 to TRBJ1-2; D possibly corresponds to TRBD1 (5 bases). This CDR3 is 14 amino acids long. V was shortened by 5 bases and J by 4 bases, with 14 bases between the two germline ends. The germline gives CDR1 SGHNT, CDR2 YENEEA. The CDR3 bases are TGTGCCAGCAGCCCTAGCGGGGCAGCCTATGGCTACACCTTC. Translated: CASSPSGAAYGYTF. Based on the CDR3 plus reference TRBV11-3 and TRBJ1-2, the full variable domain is EAGVVQSPRYKIIEKKQPVAFWCNPISGHNTLYWYLQNLGQGPELLIRYENEEAVDDSQLPKDRFSAERLKGVDSTLKIQPAELGDSAVYLCASSPSGAAYGYTFGSGTRLTVV.

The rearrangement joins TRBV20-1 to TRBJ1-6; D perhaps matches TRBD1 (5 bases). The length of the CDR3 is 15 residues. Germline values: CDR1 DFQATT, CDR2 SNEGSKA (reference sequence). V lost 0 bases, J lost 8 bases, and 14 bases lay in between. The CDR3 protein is CSARDINRGDSPLHF. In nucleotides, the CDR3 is TGCAGTGCTAGAGATATAAACAGAGGGGATTCACCCCTCCACTTT.

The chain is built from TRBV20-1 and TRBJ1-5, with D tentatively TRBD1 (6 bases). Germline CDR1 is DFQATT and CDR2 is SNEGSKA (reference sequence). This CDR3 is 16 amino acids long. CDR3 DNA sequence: TGCAGCAAGATTTGGACAGCCCAATATAGCAATCAGCCCCAGCATTTT. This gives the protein CSKIWTAQYSNQPQHF.

This CDR3 is CASSRALAGGGESYEQYF. The CDR3 DNA sequence: TGCGCCAGCAGCCGGGCTTTAGCGGGAGGTGGCGAGAGCTACGAGCAGTACTTC. V and J are TRBV5-1 and TRBJ2-7; 10 bases line up with TRBD2. The V and J ends lost 4 bases and 3 bases, in that order; junction bases with no gene match: 16. Germline lookup yields CDR1 SGHRS and CDR2 YFSETQ. CDR3 length: 18 amino acids.

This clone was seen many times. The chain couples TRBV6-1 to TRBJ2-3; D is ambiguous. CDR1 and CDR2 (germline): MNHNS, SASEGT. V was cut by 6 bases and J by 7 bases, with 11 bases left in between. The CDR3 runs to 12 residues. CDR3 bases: TGTGCCAGCAGGGTTGGAGAAAATACGCAGTATTTT. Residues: CASRVGENTQYF.

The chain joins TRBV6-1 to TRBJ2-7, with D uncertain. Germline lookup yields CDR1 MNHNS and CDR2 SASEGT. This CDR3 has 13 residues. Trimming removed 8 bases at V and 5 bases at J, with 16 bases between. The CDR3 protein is CASGIKGADEQYF. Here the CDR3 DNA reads TGTGCCAGCGGCATTAAAGGCGCAGACGAGCAGTACTTC.

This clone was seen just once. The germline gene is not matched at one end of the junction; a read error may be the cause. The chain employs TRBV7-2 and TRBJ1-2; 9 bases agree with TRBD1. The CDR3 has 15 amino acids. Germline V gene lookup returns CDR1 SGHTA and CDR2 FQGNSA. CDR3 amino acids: CASSLGTGQGRGCTF. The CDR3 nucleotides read TGTGCCAGCAGCTTAGGGACGGGACAGGGAAGGGGCTGCACCTTC.

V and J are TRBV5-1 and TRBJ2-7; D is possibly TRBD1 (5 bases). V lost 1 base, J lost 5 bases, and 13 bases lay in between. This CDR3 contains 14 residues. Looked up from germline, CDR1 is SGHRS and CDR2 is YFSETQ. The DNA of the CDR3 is TGCGCCAGCAGCTTGCAGGGTAGGAATGACGAGCAGTACTTC. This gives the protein CASSLQGRNDEQYF. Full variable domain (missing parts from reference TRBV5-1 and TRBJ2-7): KAGVTQTPRYLIKTRGQQVTLSCSPISGHRSVSWYQQTPGQGLQFLFEYFSETQRNKGNFPGRFSGRQFSNSRSEMNVSTLELGDSALYLCASSLQGRNDEQYFGPGTRLTVT.

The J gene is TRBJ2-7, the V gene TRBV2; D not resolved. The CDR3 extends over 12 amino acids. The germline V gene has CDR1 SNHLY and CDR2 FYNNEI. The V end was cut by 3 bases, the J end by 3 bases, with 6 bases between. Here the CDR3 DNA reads TGTGCCAGCAGTGAGGGATTCTACGAGCAGTACTTC. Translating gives CASSEGFYEQYF.